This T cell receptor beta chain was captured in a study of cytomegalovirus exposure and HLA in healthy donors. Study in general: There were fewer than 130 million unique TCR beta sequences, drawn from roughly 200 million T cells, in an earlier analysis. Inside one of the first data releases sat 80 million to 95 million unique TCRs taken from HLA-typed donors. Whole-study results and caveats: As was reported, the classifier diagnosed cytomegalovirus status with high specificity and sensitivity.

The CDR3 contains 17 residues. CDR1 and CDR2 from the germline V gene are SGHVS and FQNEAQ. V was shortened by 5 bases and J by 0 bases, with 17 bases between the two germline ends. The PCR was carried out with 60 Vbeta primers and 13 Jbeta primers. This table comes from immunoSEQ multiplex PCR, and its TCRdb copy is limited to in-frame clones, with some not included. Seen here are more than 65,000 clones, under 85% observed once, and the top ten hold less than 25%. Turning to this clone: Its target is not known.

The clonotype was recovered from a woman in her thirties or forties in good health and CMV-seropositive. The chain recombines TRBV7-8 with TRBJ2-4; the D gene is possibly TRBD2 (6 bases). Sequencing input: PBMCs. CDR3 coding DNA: TGTGCCAGCAGCGGTCCTCGAAGCGGGCTAGCCAAAAACATTCAGTACTTC. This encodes CASSGPRSGLAKNIQYF.